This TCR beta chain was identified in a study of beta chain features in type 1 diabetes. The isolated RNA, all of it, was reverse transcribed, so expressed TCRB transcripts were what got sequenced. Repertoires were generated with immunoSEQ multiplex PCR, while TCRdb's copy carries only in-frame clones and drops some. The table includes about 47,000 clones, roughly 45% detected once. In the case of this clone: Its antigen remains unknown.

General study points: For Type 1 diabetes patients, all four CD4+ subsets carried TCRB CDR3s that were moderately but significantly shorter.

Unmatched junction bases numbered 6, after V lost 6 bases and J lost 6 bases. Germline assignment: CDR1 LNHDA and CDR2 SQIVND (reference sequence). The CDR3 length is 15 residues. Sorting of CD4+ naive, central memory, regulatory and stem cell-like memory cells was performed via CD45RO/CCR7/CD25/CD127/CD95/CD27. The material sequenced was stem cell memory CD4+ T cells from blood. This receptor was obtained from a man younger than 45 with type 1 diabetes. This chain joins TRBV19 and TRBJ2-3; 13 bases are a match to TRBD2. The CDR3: CASSPGLAGVDTQYF. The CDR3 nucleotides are TGTGCCAGTAGCCCCGGACTAGCGGGAGTGGATACGCAGTATTTT.